Each of the 2 T cell receptor beta chains below was sequenced from the same sample in a study of OX40 agonist ivuxolimab in advanced cancers. The library relied on the immunoSEQ multiplex PCR assay. What TCRdb holds here is the immuneACCESS table cut down to in-frame rearrangements. Part of the clones is not present; checked against another copy, under half of the missing clones reflect an unresolved V gene, and the others are unexplained. The sample records about 36,000 clones, about 87% of which are singletons. The top ten hold roughly 3.9% of the sample. The specimen was CD4+ or CD8+ T cells sorted from blood, collected in a trial of the OX40 agonist ivuxolimab. These TCRs come from an adult with an advanced solid tumor such as melanoma, head and neck, liver or kidney cancer.

V usage is TRBV5-8 and J usage is TRBJ2-2; D gene ambiguous. Germline V CDR1 and CDR2: SGHTS, YDEGEE. The V and J ends lost 4 bases and 12 bases respectively, with 16 bases between them. The CDR3 loop spans 13 amino acids. The CDR3 protein is CASSQRNDRKLFF. Here the CDR3 DNA reads TGTGCCAGCAGCCAAAGGAACGACCGTAAGCTGTTTTTT.

V and J are TRBV6-5 and TRBJ2-1, with TRBD1 matching over 10 bases. Unmatched junction bases numbered 5, after V lost 4 bases and J lost 5 bases. This CDR3 has 15 amino acids. Germline V gene lookup returns CDR1 MNHEY and CDR2 SVGAGI. The CDR3 loop is CASSSRQGANNEQFF. DNA of the CDR3: TGTGCCAGCAGTTCGCGACAGGGGGCGAACAATGAGCAGTTCTTC.